This T cell receptor beta chain was identified during a study of T cells in Graves' hyperthyroidism and ophthalmopathy. The ends were cut back, 6 bases at V and 2 bases at J, with 20 bases in the middle. The CDR3 spans 16 residues. Germline V gives CDR1 MNHEY, CDR2 SVGAGI. The table lists this clonotype with a count of one. Researchers took RNA transcripts and amplified the TCR beta CDR3 regions from them. The TCR CDR3 first-round RT-PCR relied on the HTBI primer set. TCRdb used MiXCR to reprocess the multiplex PCR reads, holding one entry per CDR3 protein. The sample consists of hundreds of thousands of distinct CDR3 sequences, 40% to 55% of them appearing once.

Source material: peripheral blood or thyroid tissue (not recorded which). The V and J genes are TRBV6-5 and TRBJ2-7; D possibly uses TRBD1 or TRBD2 (5 bases each). The TCR comes from an adult man with Graves' disease, either hyperthyroidism or ophthalmopathy (not recorded which). This CDR3 reads CASREQRDLRPYEQYF. The DNA for the CDR3 is TGTGCCAGCAGAGAACAGAGGGACCTGAGACCCTACGAGCAGTACTTC.